This TCR beta chain emerged from a study of T cell repertoires in cytomegalovirus infection. Study as a whole: TCR beta signatures that were public indicated CMV infection and matching HLA type.

General study findings and limits: HLA-C-restricted CMV-specific TCR beta clonotypes prevailed in the ex vivo response.

TCRdb reanalysed the reads using MiXCR and keeps one entry per CDR3 protein. The table records approximately 750,000 distinct CDR3 sequences, about 40% of them present only once. This clonotype was detected only a few times. Its antigen remains unidentified. Germline assignment: CDR1 SGHVS and CDR2 FQNEAQ. The V gene end was trimmed by 1 base and the J gene end by 7 bases; junction bases not matched to a gene: 10. CDR3 length: 16 residues. This clonotype was obtained from a human donor in good health (CMV status not recorded). Some clones in this sample may be carry-over from other donors' samples. The J gene is TRBJ2-1, the V gene TRBV7-8, with TRBD2 matching over 7 bases. Sequencing input: PBMCs. CDR3 region: CASSLVGGRDRNEQFF. CDR3 in DNA: TGTGCCAGCAGCTTAGTCGGCGGGAGAGATAGGAATGAGCAGTTCTTC. Full variable domain (remainder filled in from reference TRBV7-8 and TRBJ2-1): GAGVSQSPRYKVAKRGQDVALRCDPISGHVSLFWYQQALGQGPEFLTYFQNEAQLDKSGLPSDRFFAERPEGSVSTLKIQRTQQEDSAVYLCASSLVGGRDRNEQFFGPGTRLTVL.